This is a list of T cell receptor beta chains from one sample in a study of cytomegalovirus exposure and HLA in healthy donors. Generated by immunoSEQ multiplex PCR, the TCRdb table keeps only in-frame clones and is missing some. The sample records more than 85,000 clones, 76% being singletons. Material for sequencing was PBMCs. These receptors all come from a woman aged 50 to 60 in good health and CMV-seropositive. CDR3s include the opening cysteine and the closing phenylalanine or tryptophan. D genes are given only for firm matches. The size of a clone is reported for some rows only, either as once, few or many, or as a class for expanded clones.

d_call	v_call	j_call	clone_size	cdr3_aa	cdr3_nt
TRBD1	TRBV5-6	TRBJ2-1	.	CASSYQQGLPYNEQFF	TGTGCCAGCAGCTACCAACAGGGGTTGCCCTACAATGAGCAGTTCTTC
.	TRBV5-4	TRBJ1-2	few	CASSPTPNYGYTF	TGTGCCAGCAGCCCCACACCTAACTATGGCTACACCTTC
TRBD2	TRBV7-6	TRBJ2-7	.	CASSLLSSGGAYEQYF	TGTGCCAGCAGCTTATTGAGTAGCGGGGGGGCCTACGAGCAGTACTTC
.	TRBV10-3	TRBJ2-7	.	CAISEADGGYEQYF	TGTGCCATCAGTGAGGCTGACGGAGGCTACGAGCAGTACTTC
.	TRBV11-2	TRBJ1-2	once	CASSSTGGYYGYTF	TGTGCCAGCAGTTCGACGGGGGGATACTATGGCTACACCTTC
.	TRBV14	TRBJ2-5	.	CASSQDLTRSGTQYF	TGTGCCAGCAGCCAAGATCTTACCCGGTCTGGGACCCAGTACTTC
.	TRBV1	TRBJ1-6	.	CTSSFRQGSPLHF	TGCACCAGCAGCTTCCGACAGGGCTCACCCCTCCACTTT
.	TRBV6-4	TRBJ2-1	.	CASSPSAAIPYNEQFF	TGTGCCAGCAGTCCCTCGGCGGCAATCCCCTACAATGAGCAGTTCTTC
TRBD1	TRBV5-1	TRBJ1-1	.	CASSSSTGAQNTEAFF	TGCGCCAGCAGCTCGTCGACAGGGGCCCAGAACACTGAAGCTTTCTTT
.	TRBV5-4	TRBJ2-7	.	CASRGSGHYEQYF	TGTGCCAGCAGAGGTTCAGGACACTACGAGCAGTACTTC
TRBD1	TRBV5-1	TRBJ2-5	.	CASSLDRGPQETQYF	TGCGCCAGCAGCTTAGACAGGGGGCCCCAAGAGACCCAGTACTTC
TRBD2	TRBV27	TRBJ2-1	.	CASTTRLAGGTGNEQFF	TGTGCCAGCACCACTCGACTAGCGGGAGGTACGGGGAATGAGCAGTTCTTC
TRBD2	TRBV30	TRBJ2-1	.	CAWRVRGAYNEQFF	TGTGCCTGGAGGGTACGGGGGGCCTACAATGAGCAGTTCTTC
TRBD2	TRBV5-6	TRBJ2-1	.	CASSGRLAGGEQFF	TGTGCCAGCAGCGGGAGACTAGCGGGAGGTGAGCAGTTCTTC
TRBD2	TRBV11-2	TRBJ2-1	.	CASSLELAGNYNEQFF	TGTGCCAGCAGCTTAGAACTAGCGGGGAATTACAATGAGCAGTTCTTC
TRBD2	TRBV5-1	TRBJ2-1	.	CASSTLTSGSSSYNEQFF	TGCGCCAGCAGCACCCTTACTAGCGGGAGCTCGTCCTACAATGAGCAGTTCTTC
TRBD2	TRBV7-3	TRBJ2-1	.	CASSPGLAGDEQFF	TGTGCCAGCAGCCCGGGACTAGCGGGGGACGAGCAGTTCTTC
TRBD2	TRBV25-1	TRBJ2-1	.	CASSEYSWTSGSYEQFF	TGTGCCAGCAGTGAATATTCGTGGACTAGCGGGAGCTATGAGCAGTTCTTC
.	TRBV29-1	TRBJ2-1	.	CSAAPPPVNNEQFF	TGCAGCGCTGCACCTCCCCCGGTCAACAATGAGCAGTTCTTC
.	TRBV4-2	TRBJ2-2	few	CASSQGGTGRGELFF	TGTGCCAGCAGCCAAGGAGGTACAGGTCGCGGGGAGCTGTTTTTT
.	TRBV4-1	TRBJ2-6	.	CASSSLFSGANVLTF	TGCGCCAGCAGCTCCCTGTTCTCTGGGGCCAACGTCCTGACTTTC
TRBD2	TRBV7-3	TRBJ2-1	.	CASSLRWREGPGNEQFF	TGTGCCAGCAGCTTACGGTGGAGGGAGGGCCCGGGAAATGAGCAGTTCTTC
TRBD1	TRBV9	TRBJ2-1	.	CASSPWDRASDEQFF	TGTGCCAGCAGCCCTTGGGACAGGGCTTCAGATGAGCAGTTCTTC
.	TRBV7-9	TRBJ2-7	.	CASSENVEQYF	TGTGCCAGCAGCGAGAATGTCGAGCAGTACTTC
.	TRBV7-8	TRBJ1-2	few	CASSLAGVYGYTF	TGTGCCAGCAGCTTAGCAGGGGTCTATGGCTACACCTTC
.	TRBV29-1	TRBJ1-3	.	CSGTGLNTIYF	TGCAGCGGTACTGGTTTGAACACCATATATTTT
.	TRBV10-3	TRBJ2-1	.	CAITTGLGDEQFF	TGTGCCATCACTACGGGCCTAGGGGATGAGCAGTTCTTC
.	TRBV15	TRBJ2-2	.	CATSSGSGVGTGELFF	TGTGCCACCAGCAGTGGGTCAGGGGTGGGCACCGGGGAGCTGTTTTTT
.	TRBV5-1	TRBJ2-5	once	CASSLDGGRILETQYF	TGCGCCAGCAGCTTGGATGGGGGGAGGATTTTGGAGACCCAGTACTTC
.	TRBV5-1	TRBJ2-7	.	CASSLLRDGITYEQYF	TGCGCCAGCAGCTTGTTGCGGGATGGTATTACCTACGAGCAGTACTTC
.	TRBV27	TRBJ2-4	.	CATPGGLLAKNIQYF	TGTGCCACCCCCGGAGGGTTGCTAGCCAAAAACATTCAGTACTTC
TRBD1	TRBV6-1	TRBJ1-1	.	CASSETGRNTEAFF	TGTGCCAGCAGTGAGACAGGGAGGAACACTGAAGCTTTCTTT
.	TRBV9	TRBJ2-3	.	CASSVAEGGTDTQYF	TGTGCCAGCAGCGTAGCGGAGGGCGGCACAGATACGCAGTATTTT
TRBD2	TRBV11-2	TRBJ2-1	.	CASSLMAGGTNEQFF	TGTGCCAGCAGCTTAATGGCGGGGGGCACCAATGAGCAGTTCTTC
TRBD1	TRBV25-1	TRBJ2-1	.	CASSPGQPYNEQFF	TGTGCCAGCAGTCCGGGACAGCCTTACAATGAGCAGTTCTTC
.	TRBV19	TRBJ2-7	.	CASSPARGSNEQYF	TGTGCCAGTAGTCCCGCTAGGGGTAGTAACGAGCAGTACTTC
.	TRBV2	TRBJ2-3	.	CASRGQPTDTQYF	TGTGCCAGCAGAGGACAGCCCACAGATACGCAGTATTTT
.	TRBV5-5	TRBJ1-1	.	CASSLNAFETGRNTEAFF	TGTGCCAGCAGCCTAAATGCATTTGAGACAGGACGGAACACTGAAGCTTTCTTT
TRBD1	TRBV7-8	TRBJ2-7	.	CASSPAGGHWEQYF	TGTGCCAGCAGCCCCGCAGGGGGCCACTGGGAGCAGTACTTC
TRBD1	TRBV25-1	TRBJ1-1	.	CASSEWGTGDMNTEAFF	TGTGCCAGCAGTGAATGGGGGACAGGGGACATGAACACTGAAGCTTTCTTT
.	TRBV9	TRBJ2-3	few	CASSVGSSLLTDTQYF	TGTGCCAGCAGCGTAGGAAGCTCCCTCTTAACGGATACGCAGTATTTT
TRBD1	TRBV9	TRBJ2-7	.	CASTSRGDRDDEQYF	TGTGCCAGCACCTCCAGGGGGGACAGGGATGACGAGCAGTACTTC
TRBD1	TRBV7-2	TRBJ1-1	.	CASSFPRGLVNTEAFF	TGTGCCAGCAGCTTTCCCAGGGGGTTAGTGAACACTGAAGCTTTCTTT
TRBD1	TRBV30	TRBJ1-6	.	CASDRGSYNSPLHF	TGTGCCTCGGACAGGGGCTCCTATAATTCACCCCTCCACTTT